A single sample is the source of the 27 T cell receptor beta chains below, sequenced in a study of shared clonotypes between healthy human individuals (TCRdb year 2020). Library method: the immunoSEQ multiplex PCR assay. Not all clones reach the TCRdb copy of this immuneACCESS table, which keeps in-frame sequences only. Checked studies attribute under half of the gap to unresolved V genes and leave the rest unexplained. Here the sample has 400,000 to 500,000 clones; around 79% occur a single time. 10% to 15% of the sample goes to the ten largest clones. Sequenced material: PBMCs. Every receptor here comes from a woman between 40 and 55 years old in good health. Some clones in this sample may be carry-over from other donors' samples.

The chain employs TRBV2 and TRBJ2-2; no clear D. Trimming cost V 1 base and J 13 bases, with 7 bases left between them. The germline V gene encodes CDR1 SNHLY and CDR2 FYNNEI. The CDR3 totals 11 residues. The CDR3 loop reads CASSEGVGLFF. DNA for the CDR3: TGTGCCAGCAGTGAAGGGGTAGGGCTGTTTTTT.

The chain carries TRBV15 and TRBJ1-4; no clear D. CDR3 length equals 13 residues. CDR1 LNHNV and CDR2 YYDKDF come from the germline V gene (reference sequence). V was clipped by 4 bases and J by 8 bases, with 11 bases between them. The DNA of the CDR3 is TGTGCCACCAGCACAGGAAACCGCGAAAAACTGTTTTTT. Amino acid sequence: CATSTGNREKLFF.

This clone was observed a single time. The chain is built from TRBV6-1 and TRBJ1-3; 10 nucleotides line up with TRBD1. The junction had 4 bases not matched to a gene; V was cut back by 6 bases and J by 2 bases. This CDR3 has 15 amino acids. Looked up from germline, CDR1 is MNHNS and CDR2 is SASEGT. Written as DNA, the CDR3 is TGTGCCAGCAGCGGCGGGACAGGGGCTGGAAACACCATATATTTT. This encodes CASSGGTGAGNTIYF.

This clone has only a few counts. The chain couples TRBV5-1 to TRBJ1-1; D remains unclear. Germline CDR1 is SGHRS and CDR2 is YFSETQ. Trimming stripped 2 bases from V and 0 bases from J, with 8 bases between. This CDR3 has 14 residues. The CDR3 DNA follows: TGCGCCAGCAGCTTCGGACCCATGAACACTGAAGCTTTCTTT. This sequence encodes CASSFGPMNTEAFF.

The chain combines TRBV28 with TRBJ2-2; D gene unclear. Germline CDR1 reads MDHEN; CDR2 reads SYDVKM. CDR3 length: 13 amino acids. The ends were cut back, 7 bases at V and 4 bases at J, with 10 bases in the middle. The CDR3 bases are TGTGCCAGCACCTGGGAAGCCACCGGGGAGCTGTTTTTT. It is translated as CASTWEATGELFF.

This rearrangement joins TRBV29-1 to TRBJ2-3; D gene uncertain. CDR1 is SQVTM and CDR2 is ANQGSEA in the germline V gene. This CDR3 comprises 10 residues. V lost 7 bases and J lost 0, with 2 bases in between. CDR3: CSASTDTQYF. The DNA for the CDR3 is TGCAGCGCTAGCACAGATACGCAGTATTTT.

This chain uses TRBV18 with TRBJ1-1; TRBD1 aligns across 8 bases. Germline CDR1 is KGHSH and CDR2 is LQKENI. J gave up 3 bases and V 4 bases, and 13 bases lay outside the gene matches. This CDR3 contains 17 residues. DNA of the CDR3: TGTGCCAGCTCACAAAACCTGCTGGGACAGGCAGACACTGAAGCTTTCTTT. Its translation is CASSQNLLGQADTEAFF. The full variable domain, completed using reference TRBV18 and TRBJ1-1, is NAGVMQNPRHLVRRRGQEARLRCSPMKGHSHVYWYRQLPEEGLKFMVYLQKENIIDESGMPKERFSAEFPKEGPSILRIQQVVRGDSAAYFCASSQNLLGQADTEAFFGQGTRLTVV.

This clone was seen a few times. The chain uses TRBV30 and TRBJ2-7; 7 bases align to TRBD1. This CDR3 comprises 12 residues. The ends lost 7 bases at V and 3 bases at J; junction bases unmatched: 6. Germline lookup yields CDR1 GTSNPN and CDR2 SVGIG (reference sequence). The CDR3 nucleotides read TGTGCCTCCGGGACAGACTACTACGAGCAGTACTTC. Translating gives CASGTDYYEQYF.

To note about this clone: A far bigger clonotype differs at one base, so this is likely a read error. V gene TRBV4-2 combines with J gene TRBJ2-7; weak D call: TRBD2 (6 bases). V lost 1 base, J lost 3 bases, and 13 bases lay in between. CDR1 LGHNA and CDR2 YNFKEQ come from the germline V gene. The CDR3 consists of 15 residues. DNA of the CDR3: TGTGCCAGCAGCCAAGGTCAGGACTATTACTACGAGCAGTACTTC. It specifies CASSQGQDYYYEQYF.

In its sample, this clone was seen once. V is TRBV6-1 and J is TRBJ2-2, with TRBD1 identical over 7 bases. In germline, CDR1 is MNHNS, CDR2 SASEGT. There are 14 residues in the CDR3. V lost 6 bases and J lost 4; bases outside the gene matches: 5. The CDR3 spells CASRDGTATGELFF. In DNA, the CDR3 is TGTGCCAGCAGGGATGGGACAGCCACCGGGGAGCTGTTTTTT.

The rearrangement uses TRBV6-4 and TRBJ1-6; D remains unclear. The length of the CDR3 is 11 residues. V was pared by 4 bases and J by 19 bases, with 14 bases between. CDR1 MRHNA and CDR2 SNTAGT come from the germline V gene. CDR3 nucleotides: TGTGCCAGCAGTGCCCCGGGAGCCCAGCACTTT. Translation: CASSAPGAQHF.

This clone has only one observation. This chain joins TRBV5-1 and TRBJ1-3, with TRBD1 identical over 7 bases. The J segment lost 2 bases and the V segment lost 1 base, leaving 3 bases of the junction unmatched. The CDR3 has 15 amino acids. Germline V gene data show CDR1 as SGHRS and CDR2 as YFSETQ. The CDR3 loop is CASSLWQGAGNTIYF. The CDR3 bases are TGCGCCAGCAGCTTGTGGCAGGGGGCTGGAAACACCATATATTTT.

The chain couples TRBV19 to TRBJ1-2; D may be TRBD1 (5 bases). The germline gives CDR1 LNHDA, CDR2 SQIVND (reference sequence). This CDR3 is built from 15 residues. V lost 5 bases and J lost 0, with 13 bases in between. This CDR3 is CASSARQNSNYGYTF. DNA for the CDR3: TGTGCCAGTAGTGCCCGACAGAATTCTAACTATGGCTACACCTTC. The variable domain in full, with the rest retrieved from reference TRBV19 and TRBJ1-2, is DGGITQSPKYLFRKEGQNVTLSCEQNLNHDAMYWYRQDPGQGLRLIYYSQIVNDFQKGDIAEGYSVSREKKESFPLTVTSAQKNPTAFYLCASSARQNSNYGYTFGSGTRLTVV.

CDR3 region: CASSLAVQNYGYTF. For the CDR3, the DNA is TGTGCCAGCAGCTTAGCGGTACAGAACTATGGCTACACCTTC. The chain carries TRBV7-9 and TRBJ1-2; unclear D gene. Germline assignment: CDR1 SEHNR and CDR2 FQNEAQ (reference sequence). Trimming removed 0 bases from V and 2 bases from J, with 7 bases in between. There are 14 residues in the CDR3.

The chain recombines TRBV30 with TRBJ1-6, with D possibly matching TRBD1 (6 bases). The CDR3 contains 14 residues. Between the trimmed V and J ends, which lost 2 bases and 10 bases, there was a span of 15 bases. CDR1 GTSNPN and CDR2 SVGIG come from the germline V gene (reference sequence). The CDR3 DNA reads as TGTGCCTGGAGTTTGGGGCAGGGGAGATCACCCCTCCACTTT. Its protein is CAWSLGQGRSPLHF.

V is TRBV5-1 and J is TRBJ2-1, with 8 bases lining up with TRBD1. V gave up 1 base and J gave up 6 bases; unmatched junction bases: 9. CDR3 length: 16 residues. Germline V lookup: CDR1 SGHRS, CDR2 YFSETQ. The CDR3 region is CASSLTGQGAPNEQFF. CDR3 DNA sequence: TGCGCCAGCAGCTTGACGGGTCAGGGGGCCCCCAATGAGCAGTTCTTC.

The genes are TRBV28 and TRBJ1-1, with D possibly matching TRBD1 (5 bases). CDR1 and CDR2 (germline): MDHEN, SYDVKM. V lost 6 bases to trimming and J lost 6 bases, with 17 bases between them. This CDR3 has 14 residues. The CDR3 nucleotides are TGTGCCAGCAGGGTAGGTCAGGGAGGCTCTGAAGCTTTCTTT. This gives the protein CASRVGQGGSEAFF.

The chain's CDR3 is CASSYTRPGNEQFF. The DNA for the CDR3 is TGTGCCAGCAGTTACACTAGGCCTGGGAATGAGCAGTTCTTC. This chain connects TRBV6-5 to TRBJ2-1; D might be TRBD2 (5 bases). The V gene's germline CDR1 is MNHEY and CDR2 SVGAGI. Trimming removed 2 bases from V and 7 bases from J, with 12 bases in between. This CDR3 has 14 residues.

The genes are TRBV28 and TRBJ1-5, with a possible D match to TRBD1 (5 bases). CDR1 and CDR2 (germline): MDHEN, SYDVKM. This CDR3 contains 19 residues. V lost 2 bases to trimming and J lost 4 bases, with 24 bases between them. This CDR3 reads CASSLRFPRGLGSNQPQHF. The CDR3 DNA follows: TGTGCCAGCAGTTTAAGGTTCCCTCGGGGACTCGGATCAAATCAGCCCCAGCATTTT.

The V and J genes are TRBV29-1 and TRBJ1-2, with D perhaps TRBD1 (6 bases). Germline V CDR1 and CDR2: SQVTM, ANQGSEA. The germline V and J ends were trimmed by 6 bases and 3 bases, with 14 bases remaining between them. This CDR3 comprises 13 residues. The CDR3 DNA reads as TGCAGCGTGGGGGCAGCTTCTGACTATGGCTACACCTTC. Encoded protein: CSVGAASDYGYTF.

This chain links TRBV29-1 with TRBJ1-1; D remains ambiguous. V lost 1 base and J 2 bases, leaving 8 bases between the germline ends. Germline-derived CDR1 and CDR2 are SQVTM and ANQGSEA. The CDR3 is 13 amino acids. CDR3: CSVEGYGNTEAFF. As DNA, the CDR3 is TGCAGCGTTGAAGGTTACGGAAACACTGAAGCTTTCTTT.

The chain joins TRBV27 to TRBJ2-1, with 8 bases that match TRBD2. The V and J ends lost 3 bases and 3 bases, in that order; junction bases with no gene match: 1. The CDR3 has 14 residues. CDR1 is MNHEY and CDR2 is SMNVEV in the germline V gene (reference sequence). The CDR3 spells CASSFSGNYNEQFF. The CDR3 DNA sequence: TGTGCCAGCAGTTTTAGCGGGAACTACAATGAGCAGTTCTTC.

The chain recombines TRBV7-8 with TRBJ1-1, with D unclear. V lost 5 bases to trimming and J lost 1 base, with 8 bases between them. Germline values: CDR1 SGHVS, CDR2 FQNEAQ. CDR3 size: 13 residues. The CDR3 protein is CASSRTENTEAFF. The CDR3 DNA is TGTGCCAGCAGCCGGACGGAGAACACTGAAGCTTTCTTT.

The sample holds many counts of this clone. CDR3: CASSQGDPNTGELFF. CDR3 DNA sequence: TGCGCCAGCAGCCAAGGTGACCCGAACACCGGGGAGCTGTTTTTT. The chain joins TRBV4-3 to TRBJ2-2, with unresolved D. The CDR3 spans 15 residues. The V end lost 1 base, the J end lost 0 bases, and 6 bases lay between the germline ends. Germline lookup yields CDR1 LGHNA and CDR2 YSLEER.

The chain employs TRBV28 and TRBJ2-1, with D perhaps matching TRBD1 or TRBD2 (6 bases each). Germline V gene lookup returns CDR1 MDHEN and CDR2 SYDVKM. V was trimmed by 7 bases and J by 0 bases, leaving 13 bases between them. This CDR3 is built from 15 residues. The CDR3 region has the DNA TGTGCCAGCACCACAGGGACTTTCTCCTACAATGAGCAGTTCTTC. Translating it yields CASTTGTFSYNEQFF.

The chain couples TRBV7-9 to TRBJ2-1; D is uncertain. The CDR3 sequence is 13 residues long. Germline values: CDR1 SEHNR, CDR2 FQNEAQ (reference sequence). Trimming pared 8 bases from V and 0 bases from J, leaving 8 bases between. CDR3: CASGRSSYNEQFF. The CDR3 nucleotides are TGTGCCAGCGGGCGAAGCTCCTACAATGAGCAGTTCTTC.

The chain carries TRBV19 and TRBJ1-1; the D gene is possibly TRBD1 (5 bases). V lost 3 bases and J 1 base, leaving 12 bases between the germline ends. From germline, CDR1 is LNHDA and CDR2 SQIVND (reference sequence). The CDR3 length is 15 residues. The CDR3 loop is CASSIRAGTNTEAFF. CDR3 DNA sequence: TGTGCCAGTAGTATTAGGGCAGGGACGAACACTGAAGCTTTCTTT.